Following are 3 T cell receptor beta chains from one sample sequenced in a study of Graves' ophthalmopathy and Graves' hyperthyroidism. TCR beta CDR3 regions were amplified from RNA transcripts. First-round RT-PCR used HTBI primers; second-round multiplex PCR followed. TCRdb itself ran the multiplex PCR reads through MiXCR, one entry per CDR3 protein. The sample shows 500,000 to 600,000 distinct CDR3 sequences, 35% to 45% of them seen only once. Material: peripheral blood or thyroid tissue (not recorded which). The source of these receptors is an adult man with Graves' hyperthyroidism.

This chain connects TRBV24-1 to TRBJ2-6, with D tentatively TRBD2 (6 bases). Trimming pared 5 bases from V and 0 bases from J, leaving 13 bases between. Germline loops: CDR1 KGHDR, CDR2 SFDVKD. The CDR3 length is 17 residues. The CDR3 spells CATSGGRLGSGANVLTF. CDR3 DNA: TGTGCCACCAGTGGGGGCAGACTAGGCTCTGGGGCCAACGTCCTGACTTTC.

This clonotype was observed at least ten times. The J gene is TRBJ2-3, the V gene TRBV29-1; possibly TRBD2 for D (6 bases). Between the trimmed V and J ends, which lost 3 bases and 3 bases, there was a span of 10 bases. The CDR3 extends over 13 amino acids. CDR1 is SQVTM, CDR2 ANQGSEA, per germline. CDR3 DNA sequence: TGCAGCGTTGAGGAGGGAACGACAGATACGCAGTATTTT. It encodes CSVEEGTTDTQYF.

This clonotype was counted ten times or more. This chain joins TRBV5-1 and TRBJ2-6, with 7 bases lining up with TRBD2. Germline-derived CDR1 and CDR2 are SGHRS and YFSETQ. This CDR3 has 19 residues. Trimming cost V 0 bases and J 0 bases; bases outside gene matches: 9. CDR3 sequence: CASSLDGTGGGSGANVLTF. The CDR3 DNA sequence: TGCGCCAGCAGCTTGGATGGGACGGGAGGCGGCTCTGGGGCCAACGTCCTGACTTTC.